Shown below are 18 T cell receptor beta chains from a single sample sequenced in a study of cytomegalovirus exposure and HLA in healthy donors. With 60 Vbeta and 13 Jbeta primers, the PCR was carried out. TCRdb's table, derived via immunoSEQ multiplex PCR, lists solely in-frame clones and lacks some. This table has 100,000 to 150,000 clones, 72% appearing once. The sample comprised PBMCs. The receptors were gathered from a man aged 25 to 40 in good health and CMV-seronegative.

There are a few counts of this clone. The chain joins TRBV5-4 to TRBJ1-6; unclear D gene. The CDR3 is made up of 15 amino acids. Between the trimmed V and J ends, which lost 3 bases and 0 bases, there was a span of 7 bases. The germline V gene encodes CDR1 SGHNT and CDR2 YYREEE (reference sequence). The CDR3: CASSSSFSYNSPLHF. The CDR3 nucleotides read TGTGCCAGCAGCTCTAGCTTCTCCTATAATTCACCCCTCCACTTT.

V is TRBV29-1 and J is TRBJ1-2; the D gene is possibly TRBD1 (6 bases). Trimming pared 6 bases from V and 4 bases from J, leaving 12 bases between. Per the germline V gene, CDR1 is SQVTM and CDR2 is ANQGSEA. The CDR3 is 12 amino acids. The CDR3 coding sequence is TGCAGCGTACGACAGGACCTCTATGGCTACACCTTC. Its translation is CSVRQDLYGYTF.

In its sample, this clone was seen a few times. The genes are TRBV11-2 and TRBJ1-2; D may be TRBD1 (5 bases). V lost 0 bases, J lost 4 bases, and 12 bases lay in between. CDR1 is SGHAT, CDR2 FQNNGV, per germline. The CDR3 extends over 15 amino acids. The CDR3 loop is CASSLEFRTTYGYTF. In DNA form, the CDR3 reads TGTGCCAGCAGCTTAGAATTCCGGACAACCTATGGCTACACCTTC.

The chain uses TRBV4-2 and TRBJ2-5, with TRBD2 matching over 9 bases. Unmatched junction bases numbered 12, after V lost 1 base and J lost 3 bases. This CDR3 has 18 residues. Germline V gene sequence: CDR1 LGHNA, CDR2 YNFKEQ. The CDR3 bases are TGTGCCAGCAGCCAAGGATTAGCGGGGGACCCTACCGAAGAGACCCAGTACTTC. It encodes CASSQGLAGDPTEETQYF.

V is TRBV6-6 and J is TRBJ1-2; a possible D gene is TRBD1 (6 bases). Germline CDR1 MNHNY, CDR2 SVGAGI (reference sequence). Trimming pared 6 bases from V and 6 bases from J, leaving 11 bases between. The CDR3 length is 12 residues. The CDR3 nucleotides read TGTGCCAGCAGCCGCAACAGGGATGGCTACACCTTC. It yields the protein CASSRNRDGYTF.

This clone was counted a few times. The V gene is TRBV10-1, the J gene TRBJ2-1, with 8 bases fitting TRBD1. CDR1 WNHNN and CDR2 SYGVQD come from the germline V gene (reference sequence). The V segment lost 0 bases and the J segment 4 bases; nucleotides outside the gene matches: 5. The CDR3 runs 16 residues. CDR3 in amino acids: CASSESGTGGYNEQFF. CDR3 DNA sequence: TGCGCCAGCAGTGAGTCCGGGACAGGTGGATACAATGAGCAGTTCTTC.

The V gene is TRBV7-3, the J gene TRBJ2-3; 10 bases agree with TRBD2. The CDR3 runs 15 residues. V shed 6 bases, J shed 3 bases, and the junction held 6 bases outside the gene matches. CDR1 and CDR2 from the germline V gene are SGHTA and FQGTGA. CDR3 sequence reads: CASSRLAGVTDTQYF. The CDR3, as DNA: TGTGCCAGCAGTCGCCTAGCGGGGGTGACAGATACGCAGTATTTT.

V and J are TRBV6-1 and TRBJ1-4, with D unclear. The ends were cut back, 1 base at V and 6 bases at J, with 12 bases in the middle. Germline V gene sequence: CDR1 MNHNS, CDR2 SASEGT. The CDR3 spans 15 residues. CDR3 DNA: TGTGCCAGCAGTGAAGGAGGCGGCAAATATGAAAAACTGTTTTTT. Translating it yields CASSEGGGKYEKLFF.

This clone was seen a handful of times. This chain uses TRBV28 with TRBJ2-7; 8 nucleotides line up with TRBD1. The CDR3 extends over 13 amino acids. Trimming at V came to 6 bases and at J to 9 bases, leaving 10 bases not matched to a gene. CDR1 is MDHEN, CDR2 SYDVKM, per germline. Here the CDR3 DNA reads TGTGCCAGCAGCCATCCGACAGGGGCAGGGCAGTACTTC. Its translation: CASSHPTGAGQYF.

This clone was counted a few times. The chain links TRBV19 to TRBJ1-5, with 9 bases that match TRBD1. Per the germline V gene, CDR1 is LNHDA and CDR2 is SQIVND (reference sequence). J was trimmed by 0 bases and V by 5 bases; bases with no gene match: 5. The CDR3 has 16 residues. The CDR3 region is CASSAGTGYSNQPQHF. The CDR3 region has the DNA TGTGCCAGTAGTGCTGGGACAGGGTATAGCAATCAGCCCCAGCATTTT.

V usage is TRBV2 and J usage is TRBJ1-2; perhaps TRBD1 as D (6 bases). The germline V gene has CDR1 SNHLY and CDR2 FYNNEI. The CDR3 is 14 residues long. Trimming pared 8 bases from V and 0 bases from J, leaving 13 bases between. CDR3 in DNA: TGTGCCAGCGTACGGGACAACGCTAACTATGGCTACACCTTC. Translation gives CASVRDNANYGYTF.

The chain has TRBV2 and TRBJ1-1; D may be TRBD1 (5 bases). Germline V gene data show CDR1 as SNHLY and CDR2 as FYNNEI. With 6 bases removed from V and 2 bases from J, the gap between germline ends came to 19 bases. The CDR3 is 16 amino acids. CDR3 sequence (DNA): TGTGCCAGCAGGGACCGCCGTAGGGGTGGAAACACTGAAGCTTTCTTT. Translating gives CASRDRRRGGNTEAFF.

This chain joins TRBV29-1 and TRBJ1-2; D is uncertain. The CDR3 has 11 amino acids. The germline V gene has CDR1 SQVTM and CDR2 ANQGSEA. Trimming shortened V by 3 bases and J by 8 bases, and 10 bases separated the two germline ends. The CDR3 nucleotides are TGCAGCGTTGACCCAACGGAGGGCTACACCTTC. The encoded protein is CSVDPTEGYTF.

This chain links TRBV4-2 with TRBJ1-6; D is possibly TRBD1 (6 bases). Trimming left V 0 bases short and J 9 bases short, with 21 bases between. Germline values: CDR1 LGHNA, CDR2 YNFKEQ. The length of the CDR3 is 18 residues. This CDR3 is CASSQDLIVQGWGSPLHF. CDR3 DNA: TGTGCCAGCAGCCAAGATCTCATTGTCCAGGGGTGGGGTTCACCCCTCCACTTT.

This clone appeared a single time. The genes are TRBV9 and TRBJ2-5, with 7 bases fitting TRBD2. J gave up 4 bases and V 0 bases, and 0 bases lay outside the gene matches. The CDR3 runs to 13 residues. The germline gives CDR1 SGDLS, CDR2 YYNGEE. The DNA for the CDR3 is TGTGCCAGCAGCGTAGCTAGCGGAGAGACCCAGTACTTC. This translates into CASSVASGETQYF.

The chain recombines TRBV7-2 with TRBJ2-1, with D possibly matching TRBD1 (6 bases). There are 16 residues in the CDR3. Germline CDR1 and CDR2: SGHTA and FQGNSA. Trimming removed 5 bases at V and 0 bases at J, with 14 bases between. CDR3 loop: CASSALGGNSYNEQFF. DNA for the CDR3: TGTGCCAGCAGCGCGCTAGGGGGAAACTCCTACAATGAGCAGTTCTTC.

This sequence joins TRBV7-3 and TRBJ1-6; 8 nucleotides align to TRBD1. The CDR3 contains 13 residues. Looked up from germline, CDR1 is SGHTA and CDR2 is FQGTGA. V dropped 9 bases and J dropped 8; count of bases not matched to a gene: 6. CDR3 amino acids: CARGDRTHSPLHF. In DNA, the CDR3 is TGTGCCAGGGGGGACAGGACGCATTCACCCCTCCACTTT.

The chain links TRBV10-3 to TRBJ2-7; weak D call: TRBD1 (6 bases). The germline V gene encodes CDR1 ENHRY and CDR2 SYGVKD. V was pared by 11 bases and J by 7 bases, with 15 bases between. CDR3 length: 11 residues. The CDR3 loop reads CASRQAGEQYF. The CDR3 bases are TGTGCCTCGCGACAGGCCGGGGAGCAGTACTTC.